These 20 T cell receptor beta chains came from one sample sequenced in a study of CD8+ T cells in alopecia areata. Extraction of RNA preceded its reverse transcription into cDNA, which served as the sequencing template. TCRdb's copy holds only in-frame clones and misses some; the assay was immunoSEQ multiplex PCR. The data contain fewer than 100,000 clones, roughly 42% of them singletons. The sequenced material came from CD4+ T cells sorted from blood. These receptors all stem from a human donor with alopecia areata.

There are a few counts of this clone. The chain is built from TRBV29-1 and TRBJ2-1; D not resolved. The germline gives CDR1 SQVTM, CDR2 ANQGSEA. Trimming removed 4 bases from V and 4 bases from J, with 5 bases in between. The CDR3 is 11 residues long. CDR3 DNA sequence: TGCAGCGTTGGCAATTACAATGAGCAGTTCTTC. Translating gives CSVGNYNEQFF.

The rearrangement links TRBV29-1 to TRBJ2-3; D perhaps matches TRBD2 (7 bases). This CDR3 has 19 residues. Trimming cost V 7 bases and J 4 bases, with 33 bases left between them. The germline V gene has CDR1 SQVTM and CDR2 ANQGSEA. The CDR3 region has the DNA TGCAGCGCCCTCTCTTCGGGGAGGGGAAAGACAGGTCGTCCAGATACGCAGTATTTT. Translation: CSALSSGRGKTGRPDTQYF.

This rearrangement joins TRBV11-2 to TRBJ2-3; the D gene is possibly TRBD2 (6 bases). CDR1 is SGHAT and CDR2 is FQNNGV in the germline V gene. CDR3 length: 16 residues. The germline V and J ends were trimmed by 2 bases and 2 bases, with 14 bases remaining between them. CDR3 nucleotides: TGTGCCAGCAGCTTAATCGGGGGACGGCACACAGATACGCAGTATTTT. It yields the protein CASSLIGGRHTDTQYF.

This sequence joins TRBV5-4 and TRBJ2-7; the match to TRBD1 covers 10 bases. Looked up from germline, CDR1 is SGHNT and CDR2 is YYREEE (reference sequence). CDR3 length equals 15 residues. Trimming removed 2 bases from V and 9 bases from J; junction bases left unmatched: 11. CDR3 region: CASSFSGTGAHGQYF. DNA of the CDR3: TGTGCCAGCAGCTTCTCCGGGACAGGGGCGCACGGGCAGTACTTC.

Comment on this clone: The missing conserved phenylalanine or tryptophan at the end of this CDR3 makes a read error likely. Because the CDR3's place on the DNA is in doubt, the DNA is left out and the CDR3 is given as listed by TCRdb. The CDR3 reads CASSLYGR. The chain has TRBV5-1 and TRBJ2-4. CDR1 and CDR2 (germline): SGHRS, YFSETQ. Including both end residues, the CDR3 is 8 amino acids long.

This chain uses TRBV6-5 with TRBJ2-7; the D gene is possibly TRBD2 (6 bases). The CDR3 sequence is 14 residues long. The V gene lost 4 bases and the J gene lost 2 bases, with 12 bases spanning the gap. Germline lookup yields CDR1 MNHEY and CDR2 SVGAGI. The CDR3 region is CASSLSTRTYEQYF. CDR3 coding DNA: TGTGCCAGCAGTTTGTCGACTAGGACCTACGAGCAGTACTTC.

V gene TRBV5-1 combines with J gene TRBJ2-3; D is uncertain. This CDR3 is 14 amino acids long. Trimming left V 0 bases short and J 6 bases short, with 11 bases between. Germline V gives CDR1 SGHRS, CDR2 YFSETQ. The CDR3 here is CASSLGAMGDTQYF. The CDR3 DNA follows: TGCGCCAGCAGCTTGGGGGCCATGGGGGATACGCAGTATTTT.

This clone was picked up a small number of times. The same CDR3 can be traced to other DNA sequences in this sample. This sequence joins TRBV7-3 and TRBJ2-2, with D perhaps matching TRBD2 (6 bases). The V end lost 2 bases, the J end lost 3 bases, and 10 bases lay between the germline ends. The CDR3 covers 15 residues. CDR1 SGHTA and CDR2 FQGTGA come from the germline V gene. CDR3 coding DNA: TGTGCCAGCAGCTTATATGGCGGGGACACCGGGGAGCTGTTTTTT. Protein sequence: CASSLYGGDTGELFF.

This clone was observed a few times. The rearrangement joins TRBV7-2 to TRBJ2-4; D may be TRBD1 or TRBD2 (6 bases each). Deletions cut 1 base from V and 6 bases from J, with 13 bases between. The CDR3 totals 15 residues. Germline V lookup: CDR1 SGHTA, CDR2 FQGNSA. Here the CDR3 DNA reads TGTGCCAGCAGCTTAGGGGGCGGAGGGGGAAACATTCAGTACTTC. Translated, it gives CASSLGGGGGNIQYF.

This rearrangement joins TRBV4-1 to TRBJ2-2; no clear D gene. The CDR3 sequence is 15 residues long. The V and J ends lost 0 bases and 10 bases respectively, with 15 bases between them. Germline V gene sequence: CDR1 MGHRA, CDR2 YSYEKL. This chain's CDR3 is CASSQEGPVTQELFF. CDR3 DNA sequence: TGCGCCAGCAGCCAAGAAGGACCTGTTACTCAGGAGCTGTTTTTT.

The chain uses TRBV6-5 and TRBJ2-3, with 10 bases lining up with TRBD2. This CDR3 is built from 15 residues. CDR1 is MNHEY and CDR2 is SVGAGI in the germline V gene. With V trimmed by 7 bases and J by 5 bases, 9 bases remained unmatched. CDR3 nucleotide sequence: TGTGCCAGCACCCCCAAGCGGGGGGGTAGAGATACGCAGTATTTT. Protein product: CASTPKRGGRDTQYF.

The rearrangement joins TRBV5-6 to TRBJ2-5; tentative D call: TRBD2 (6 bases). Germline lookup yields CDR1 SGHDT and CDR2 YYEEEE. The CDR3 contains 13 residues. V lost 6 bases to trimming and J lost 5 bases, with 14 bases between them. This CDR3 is CASMDLREETQYF. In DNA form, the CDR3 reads TGTGCCAGCATGGACCTACGGGAGGAGACCCAGTACTTC.

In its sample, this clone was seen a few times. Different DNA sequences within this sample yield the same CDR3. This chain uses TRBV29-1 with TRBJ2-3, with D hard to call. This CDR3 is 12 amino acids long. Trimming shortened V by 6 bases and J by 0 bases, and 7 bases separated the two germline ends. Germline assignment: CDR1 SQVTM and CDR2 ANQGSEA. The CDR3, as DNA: TGCAGCGTCGAGGATAGCACAGATACGCAGTATTTT. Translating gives CSVEDSTDTQYF.

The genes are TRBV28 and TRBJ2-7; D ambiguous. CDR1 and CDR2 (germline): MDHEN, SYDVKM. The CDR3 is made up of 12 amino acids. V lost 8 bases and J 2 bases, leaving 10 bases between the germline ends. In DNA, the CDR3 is TGTGCCAGCCAGTTAGCCCCCTACGAGCAGTACTTC. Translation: CASQLAPYEQYF.

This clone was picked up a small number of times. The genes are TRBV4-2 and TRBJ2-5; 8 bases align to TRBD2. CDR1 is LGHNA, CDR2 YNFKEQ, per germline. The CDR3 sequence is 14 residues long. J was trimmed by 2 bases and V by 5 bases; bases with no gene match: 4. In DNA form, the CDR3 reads TGTGCCAGCAGCGAGAGCGGGGGACAAGAGACCCAGTACTTC. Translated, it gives CASSESGGQETQYF.

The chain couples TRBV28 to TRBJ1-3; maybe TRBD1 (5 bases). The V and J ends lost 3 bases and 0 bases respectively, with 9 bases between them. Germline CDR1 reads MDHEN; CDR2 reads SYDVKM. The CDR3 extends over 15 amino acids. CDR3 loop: CASSLGRVSGNTIYF. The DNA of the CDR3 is TGTGCCAGCAGTTTGGGCAGGGTCTCTGGAAACACCATATATTTT.

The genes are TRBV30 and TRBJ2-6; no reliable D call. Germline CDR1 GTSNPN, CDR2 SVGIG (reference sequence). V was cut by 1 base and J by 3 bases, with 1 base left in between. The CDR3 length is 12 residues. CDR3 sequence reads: CAWSGGANVLTF. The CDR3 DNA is TGTGCCTGGAGTGGTGGGGCCAACGTCCTGACTTTC.

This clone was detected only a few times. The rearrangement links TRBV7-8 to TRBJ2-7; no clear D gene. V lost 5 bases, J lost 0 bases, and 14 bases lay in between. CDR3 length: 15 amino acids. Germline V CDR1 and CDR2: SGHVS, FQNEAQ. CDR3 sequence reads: CASSIRRISSYEQYF. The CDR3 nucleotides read TGTGCCAGCAGCATCAGACGGATTAGCTCCTACGAGCAGTACTTC.

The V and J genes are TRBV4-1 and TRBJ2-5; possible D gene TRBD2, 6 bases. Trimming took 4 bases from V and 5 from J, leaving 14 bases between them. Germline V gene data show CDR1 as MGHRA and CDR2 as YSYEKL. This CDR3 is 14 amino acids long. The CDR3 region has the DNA TGCGCCAGCAGCCGAGAGGAGGGATGGGAGACCCAGTACTTC. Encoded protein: CASSREEGWETQYF.

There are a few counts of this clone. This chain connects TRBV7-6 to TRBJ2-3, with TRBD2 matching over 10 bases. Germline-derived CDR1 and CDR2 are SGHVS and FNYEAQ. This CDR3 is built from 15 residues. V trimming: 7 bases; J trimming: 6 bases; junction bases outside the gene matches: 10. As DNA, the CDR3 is TGTGCCAGCACCCGTAGGGGAGCGGGAGGGGATACGCAGTATTTT. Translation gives CASTRRGAGGDTQYF.